The entry below gives a single T cell receptor beta chain sequence along with its context. V lost 4 bases and J lost 7, with 13 bases in between. From germline, CDR1 is LNHNV and CDR2 YYDKDF (reference sequence). The CDR3 has 14 residues. This entry belongs to a study of shared clonotypes between healthy human individuals. Libraries were prepared by immunoSEQ multiplex PCR; TCRdb keeps only in-frame clonotypes and omits some of them. Counted here are a few million clones, around 93% occurring once; the ten biggest clones make up roughly 0.34%. The rearrangement uses TRBV15 and TRBJ1-4, with D perhaps TRBD1 (5 bases). Sequenced: naive CD4+ T cells from PBMCs. Subset reported: CD45RA+ positively selected. This TCR derives from a man in his late teens or twenties in good health. Some clones in this sample may be carry-over from other donors' samples. CDR3 sequence: CATSNGLGGEKLFF. The DNA of the CDR3 is TGTGCCACCAGCAACGGGCTCGGGGGTGAAAAACTGTTTTTT.